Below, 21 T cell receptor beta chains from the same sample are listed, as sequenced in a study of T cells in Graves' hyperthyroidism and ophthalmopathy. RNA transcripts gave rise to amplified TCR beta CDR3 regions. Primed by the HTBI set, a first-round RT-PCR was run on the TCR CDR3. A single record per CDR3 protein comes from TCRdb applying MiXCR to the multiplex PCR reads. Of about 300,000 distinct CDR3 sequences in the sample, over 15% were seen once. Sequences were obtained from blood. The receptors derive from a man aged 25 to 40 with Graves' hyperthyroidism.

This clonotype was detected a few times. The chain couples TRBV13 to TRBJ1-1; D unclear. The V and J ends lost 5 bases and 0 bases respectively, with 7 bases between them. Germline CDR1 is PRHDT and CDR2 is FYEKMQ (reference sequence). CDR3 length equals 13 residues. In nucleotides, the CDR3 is TGTGCCAGCAGCGGAATCCTGAACACTGAAGCTTTCTTT. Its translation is CASSGILNTEAFF.

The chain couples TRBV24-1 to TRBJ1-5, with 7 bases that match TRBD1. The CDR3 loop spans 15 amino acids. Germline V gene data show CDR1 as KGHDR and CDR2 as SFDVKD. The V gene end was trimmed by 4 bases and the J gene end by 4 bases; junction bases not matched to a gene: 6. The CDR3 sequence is CATSDRQGPNQPQHF. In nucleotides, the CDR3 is TGTGCCACCAGTGACAGACAGGGACCTAATCAGCCCCAGCATTTT.

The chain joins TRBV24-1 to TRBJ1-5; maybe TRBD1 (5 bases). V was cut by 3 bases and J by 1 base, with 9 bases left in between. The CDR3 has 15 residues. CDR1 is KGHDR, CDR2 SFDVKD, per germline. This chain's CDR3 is CATSDEQESNQPQHF. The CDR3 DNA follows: TGTGCCACCAGTGATGAACAGGAGAGCAATCAGCCCCAGCATTTT.

This CDR3 is CASSPWTSGSKNEQFF. In DNA, the CDR3 is TGTGCCAGCAGTCCCTGGACTAGCGGGAGTAAGAATGAGCAGTTCTTC. This rearrangement joins TRBV5-8 to TRBJ2-1; 13 bases align to TRBD2. Germline CDR1 and CDR2: SGHTS and YDEGEE. The CDR3 is made up of 16 amino acids. The ends lost 5 bases at V and 7 bases at J; junction bases unmatched: 9. The complete variable domain, with remaining parts taken from reference TRBV5-8 and TRBJ2-1, reads EAGVTQSPTHLIKTRGQQATLRCSPISGHTSVYWYQQALGLGLQFLLWYDEGEERNRGNFPPRFSGRQFPNYSSELNVNALELEDSALYLCASSPWTSGSKNEQFFGPGTRLTVL.

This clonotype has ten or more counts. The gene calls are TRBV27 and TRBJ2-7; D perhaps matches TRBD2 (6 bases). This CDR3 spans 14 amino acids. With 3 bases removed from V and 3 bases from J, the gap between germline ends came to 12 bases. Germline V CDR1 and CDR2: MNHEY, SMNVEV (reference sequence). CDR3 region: CASSFWGVGYEQYF. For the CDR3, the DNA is TGTGCCAGCAGTTTTTGGGGGGTCGGCTACGAGCAGTACTTC.

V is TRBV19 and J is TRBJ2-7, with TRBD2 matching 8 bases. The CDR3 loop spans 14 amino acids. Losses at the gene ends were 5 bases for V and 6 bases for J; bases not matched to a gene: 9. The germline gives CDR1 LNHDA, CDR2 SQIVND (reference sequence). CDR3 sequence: CASSPGTRLSEQYF. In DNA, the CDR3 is TGTGCCAGTAGTCCCGGGACTAGACTCTCCGAGCAGTACTTC.

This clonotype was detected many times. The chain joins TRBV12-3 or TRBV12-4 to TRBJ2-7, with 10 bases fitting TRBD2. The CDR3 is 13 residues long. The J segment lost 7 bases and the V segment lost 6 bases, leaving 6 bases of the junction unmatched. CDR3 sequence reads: CASRGTSAGEQYF. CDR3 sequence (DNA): TGTGCCAGCAGGGGGACTAGCGCTGGAGAGCAGTACTTC.

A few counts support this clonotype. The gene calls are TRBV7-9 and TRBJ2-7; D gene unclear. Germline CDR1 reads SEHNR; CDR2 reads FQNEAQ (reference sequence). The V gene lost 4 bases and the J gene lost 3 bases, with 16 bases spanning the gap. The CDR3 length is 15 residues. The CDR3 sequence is CASSSRRANIYEQYF. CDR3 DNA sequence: TGTGCCAGCAGCTCTCGAAGGGCCAACATCTACGAGCAGTACTTC.

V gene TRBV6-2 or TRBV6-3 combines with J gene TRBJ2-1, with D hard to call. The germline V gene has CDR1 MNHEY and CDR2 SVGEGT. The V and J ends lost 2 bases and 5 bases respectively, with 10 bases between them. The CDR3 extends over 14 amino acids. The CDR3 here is CASSYAPIDNEQFF. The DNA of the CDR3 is TGTGCCAGCAGTTACGCCCCGATTGACAATGAGCAGTTCTTC.

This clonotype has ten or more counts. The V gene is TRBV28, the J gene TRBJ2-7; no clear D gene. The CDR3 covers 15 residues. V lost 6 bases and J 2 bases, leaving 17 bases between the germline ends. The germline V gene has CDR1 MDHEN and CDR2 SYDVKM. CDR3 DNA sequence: TGTGCCAGCAGCGTCAACCCCATCCGCCCCTACGAGCAGTACTTC. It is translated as CASSVNPIRPYEQYF.

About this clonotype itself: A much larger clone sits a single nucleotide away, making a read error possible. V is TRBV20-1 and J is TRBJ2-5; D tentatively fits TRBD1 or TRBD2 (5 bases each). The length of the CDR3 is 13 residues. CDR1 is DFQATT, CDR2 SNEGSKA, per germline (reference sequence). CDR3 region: CSARDLRGETLYF. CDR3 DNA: TGCAGTGCTAGAGATTTGAGAGGGGAGACCCTGTACTTC.

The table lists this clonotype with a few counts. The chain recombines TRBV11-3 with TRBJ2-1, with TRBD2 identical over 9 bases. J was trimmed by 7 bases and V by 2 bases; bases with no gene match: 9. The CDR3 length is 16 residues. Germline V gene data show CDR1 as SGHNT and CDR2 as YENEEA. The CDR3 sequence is CASSLLVAGVRNEQFF. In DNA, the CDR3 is TGTGCCAGCAGCTTATTGGTAGCGGGAGTGAGGAATGAGCAGTTCTTC.

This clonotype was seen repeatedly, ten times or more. The DNA of the CDR3 is TGTGCCAGCAGTTCGAGCGGGAGGACCCAGTACTTC. Translated: CASSSSGRTQYF. The gene calls are TRBV28 and TRBJ2-5; 8 bases are a match to TRBD2. J lost 7 bases, V lost 4 bases, and 2 bases had no gene match. The CDR3 covers 12 residues. The germline CDR1 and CDR2 sequences are MDHEN and SYDVKM. The whole variable domain, filled in from reference TRBV28 and TRBJ2-5, reads DVKVTQSSRYLVKRTGEKVFLECVQDMDHENMFWYRQDPGLGLRLIYFSYDVKMKEKGDIPEGYSVSREKKERFSLILESASTNQTSMYLCASSSSGRTQYFGPGTRLLVL.

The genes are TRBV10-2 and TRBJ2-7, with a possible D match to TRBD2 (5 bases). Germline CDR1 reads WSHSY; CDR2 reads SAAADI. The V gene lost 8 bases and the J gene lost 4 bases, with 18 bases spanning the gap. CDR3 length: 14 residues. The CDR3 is CASRTPTTIYEQYF. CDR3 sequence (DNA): TGCGCCAGCCGGACTCCTACTACCATTTACGAGCAGTACTTC.

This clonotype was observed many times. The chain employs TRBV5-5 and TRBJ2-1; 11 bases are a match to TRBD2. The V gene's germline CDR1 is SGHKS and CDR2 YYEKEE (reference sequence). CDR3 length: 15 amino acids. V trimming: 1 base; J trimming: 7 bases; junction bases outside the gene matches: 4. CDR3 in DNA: TGTGCCAGCAGCTTGACTAGCGGGAGTCGGAATGAGCAGTTCTTC. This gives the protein CASSLTSGSRNEQFF.

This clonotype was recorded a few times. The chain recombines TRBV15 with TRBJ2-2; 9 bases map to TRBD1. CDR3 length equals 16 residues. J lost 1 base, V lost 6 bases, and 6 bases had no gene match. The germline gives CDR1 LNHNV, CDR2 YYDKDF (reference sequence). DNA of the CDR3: TGTGCCACCAGGAATCCGGGACAGGGGAACACCGGGGAGCTGTTTTTT. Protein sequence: CATRNPGQGNTGELFF.

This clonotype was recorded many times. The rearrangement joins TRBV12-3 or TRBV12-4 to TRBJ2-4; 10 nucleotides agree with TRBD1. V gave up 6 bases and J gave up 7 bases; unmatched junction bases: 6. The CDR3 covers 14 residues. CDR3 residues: CASSRRQGANIQYF. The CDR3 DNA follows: TGTGCCAGCAGCCGACGACAGGGGGCCAACATTCAGTACTTC.

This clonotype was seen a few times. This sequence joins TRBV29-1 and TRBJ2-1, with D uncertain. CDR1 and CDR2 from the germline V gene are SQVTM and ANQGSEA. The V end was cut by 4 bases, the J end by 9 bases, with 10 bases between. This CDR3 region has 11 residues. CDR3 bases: TGCAGCGTTGCTCCGGTTCGTGAGCAGTTCTTC. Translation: CSVAPVREQFF.

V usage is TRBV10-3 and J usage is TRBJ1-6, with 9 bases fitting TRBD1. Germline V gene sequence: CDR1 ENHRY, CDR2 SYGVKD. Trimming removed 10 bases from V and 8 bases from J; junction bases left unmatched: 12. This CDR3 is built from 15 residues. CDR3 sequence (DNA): TGTGCCACCCTGGTGGGACAGGGTGAGGATTCACCCCTCCACTTT. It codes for CATLVGQGEDSPLHF.

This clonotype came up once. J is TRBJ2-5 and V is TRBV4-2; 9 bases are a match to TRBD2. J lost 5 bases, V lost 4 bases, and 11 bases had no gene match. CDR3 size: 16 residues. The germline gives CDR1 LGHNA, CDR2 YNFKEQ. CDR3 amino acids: CASSPRLPAGGETQYF. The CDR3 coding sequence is TGTGCCAGCAGCCCAAGGCTCCCAGCGGGAGGCGAGACCCAGTACTTC.

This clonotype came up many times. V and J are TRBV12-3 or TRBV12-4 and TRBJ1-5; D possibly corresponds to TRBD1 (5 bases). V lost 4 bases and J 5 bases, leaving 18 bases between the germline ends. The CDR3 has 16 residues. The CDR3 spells CASSSAYGGVDQPQHF. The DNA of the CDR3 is TGTGCCAGCAGTTCCGCGTACGGGGGGGTTGATCAGCCCCAGCATTTT.